One T cell receptor beta chain is described in this entry. This sample was included in a study of control samples from healthy donors and cancer patients. CDR1 is MDHEN, CDR2 SYDVKM, per germline. The CDR3 has 12 amino acids. V lost 8 bases and J lost 5; bases outside the gene matches: 4. Repertoires were generated with immunoSEQ multiplex PCR, while TCRdb's copy carries only in-frame clones and drops some. The data contain about 110,000 clones, just under 85% of them singletons. The V gene is TRBV28, the J gene TRBJ2-5, with 8 bases fitting TRBD1. The clonotype originates from a man aged 18 to 29 in good health. The specimen sequenced was blood. CDR3 region: CASAQGEETQYF. Written as DNA, the CDR3 is TGTGCCAGCGCACAGGGGGAGGAGACCCAGTACTTC.